The subject of this entry is one T cell receptor beta chain. Its antigen is still unknown. The sample originates from a study of cytomegalovirus exposure and HLA in healthy donors. A multiplex PCR was run with 60 Vbeta primers and 13 Jbeta primers. Sequenced by immunoSEQ multiplex PCR; TCRdb stores in-frame clones only, minus some. Of fewer than 200,000 clones listed, about 78% are singletons. Overall study findings and caveats: The authors confirmed in vitro that three CMV-associated chains were specific for CMV antigens.

Germline V gene data show CDR1 as GTSNPN and CDR2 as SVGIG (reference sequence). Trimming cost V 0 bases and J 5 bases; bases outside gene matches: 15. CDR3 length: 18 residues. The receptor was isolated from a man aged 60 to 69 in good health and CMV-seronegative. The sample taken for sequencing was PBMCs. The V call is TRBV30, the J call TRBJ1-5; 8 nucleotides line up with TRBD1. CDR3 amino acids: CAWSVFQTGQGSHQPQHF. DNA for the CDR3: TGTGCCTGGAGTGTATTCCAGACCGGACAGGGCTCCCATCAGCCCCAGCATTTT.